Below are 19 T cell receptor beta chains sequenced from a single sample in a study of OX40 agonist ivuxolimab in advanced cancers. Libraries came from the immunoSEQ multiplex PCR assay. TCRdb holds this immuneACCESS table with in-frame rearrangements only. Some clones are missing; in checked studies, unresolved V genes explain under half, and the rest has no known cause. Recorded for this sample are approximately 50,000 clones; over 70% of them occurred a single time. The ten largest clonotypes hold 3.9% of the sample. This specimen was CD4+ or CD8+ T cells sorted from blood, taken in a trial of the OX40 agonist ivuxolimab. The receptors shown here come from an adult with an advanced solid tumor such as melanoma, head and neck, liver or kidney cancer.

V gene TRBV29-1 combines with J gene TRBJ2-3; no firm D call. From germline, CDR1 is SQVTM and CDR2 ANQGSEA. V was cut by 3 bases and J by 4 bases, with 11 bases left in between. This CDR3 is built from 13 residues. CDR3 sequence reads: CSVDTSPSDTQYF. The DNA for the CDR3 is TGCAGCGTTGATACATCCCCCTCAGATACGCAGTATTTT.

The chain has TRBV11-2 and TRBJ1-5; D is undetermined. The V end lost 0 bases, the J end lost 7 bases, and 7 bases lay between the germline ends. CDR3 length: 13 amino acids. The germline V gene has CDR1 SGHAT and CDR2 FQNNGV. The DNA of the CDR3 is TGTGCCAGCAGCTTAGATAGAGGCCAGCCCCAGCATTTT. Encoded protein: CASSLDRGQPQHF.

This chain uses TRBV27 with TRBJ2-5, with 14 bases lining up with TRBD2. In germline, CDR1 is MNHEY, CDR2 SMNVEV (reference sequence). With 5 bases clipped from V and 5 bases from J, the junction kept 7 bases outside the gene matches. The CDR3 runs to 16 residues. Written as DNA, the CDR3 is TGTGCCAGCAGTATGACTAGCGGGAGGGCCCGGGAGACCCAGTACTTC. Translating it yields CASSMTSGRARETQYF.

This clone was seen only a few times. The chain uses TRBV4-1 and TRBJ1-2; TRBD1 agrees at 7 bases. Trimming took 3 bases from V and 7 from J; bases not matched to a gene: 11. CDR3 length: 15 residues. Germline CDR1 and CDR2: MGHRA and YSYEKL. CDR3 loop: CASSQDPTGVGGYTF. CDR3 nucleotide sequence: TGCGCCAGCAGCCAGGATCCTACAGGGGTAGGTGGCTACACCTTC.

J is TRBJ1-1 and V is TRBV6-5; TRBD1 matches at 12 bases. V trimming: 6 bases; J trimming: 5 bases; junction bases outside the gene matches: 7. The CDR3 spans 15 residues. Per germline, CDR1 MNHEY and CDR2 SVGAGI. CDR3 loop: CASSRGDRGRTEAFF. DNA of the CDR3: TGTGCCAGCAGCCGAGGGGACAGGGGGCGGACTGAAGCTTTCTTT.

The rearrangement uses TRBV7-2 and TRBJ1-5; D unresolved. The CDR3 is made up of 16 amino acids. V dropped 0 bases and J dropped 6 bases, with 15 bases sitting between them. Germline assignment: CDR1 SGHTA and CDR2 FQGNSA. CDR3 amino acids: CASSLAPRSGSQPQHF. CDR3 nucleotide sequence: TGTGCCAGCAGCTTAGCGCCTCGTTCGGGGAGTCAGCCCCAGCATTTT.

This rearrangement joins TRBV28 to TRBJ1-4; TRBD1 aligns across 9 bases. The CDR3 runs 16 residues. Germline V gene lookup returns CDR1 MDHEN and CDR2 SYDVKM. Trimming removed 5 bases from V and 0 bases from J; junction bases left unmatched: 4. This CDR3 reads CASSGQGLSTNEKLFF. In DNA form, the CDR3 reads TGTGCCAGCAGTGGACAGGGGCTTTCAACTAATGAAAAACTGTTTTTT.

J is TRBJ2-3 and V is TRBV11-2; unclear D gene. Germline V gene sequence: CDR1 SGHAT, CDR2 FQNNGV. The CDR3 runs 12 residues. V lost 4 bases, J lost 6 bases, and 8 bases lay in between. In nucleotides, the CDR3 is TGTGCCAGCAGCTCGAACACCGATACGCAGTATTTT. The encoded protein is CASSSNTDTQYF.

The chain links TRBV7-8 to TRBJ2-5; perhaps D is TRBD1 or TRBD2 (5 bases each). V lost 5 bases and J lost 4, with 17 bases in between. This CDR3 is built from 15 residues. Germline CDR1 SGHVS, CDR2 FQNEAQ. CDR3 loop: CASSQRQGLLETQYF. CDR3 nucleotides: TGTGCCAGCAGCCAGCGGCAGGGTCTTCTAGAGACCCAGTACTTC.

The CDR3 sequence is CASSSRSGRGNEQFF. The CDR3 DNA sequence: TGTGCCAGCAGTTCCCGCAGCGGGAGAGGCAATGAGCAGTTCTTC. The genes are TRBV27 and TRBJ2-1; TRBD2 aligns across 8 bases. From germline, CDR1 is MNHEY and CDR2 SMNVEV (reference sequence). V was pared by 4 bases and J by 6 bases, with 8 bases of the junction left unmatched. The CDR3 sequence is 15 residues long.

The CDR3 region is CASSLTGPSSGNTIYF. CDR3 nucleotide sequence: TGCGCCAGCAGCTTGACAGGACCGAGCTCTGGAAACACCATATATTTT. The rearrangement links TRBV5-1 to TRBJ1-3, with TRBD1 as a possible D gene (5 bases). The CDR3 runs 16 residues. Germline V gene lookup returns CDR1 SGHRS and CDR2 YFSETQ. V was shortened by 1 base and J by 0 bases, with 11 bases between the two germline ends.

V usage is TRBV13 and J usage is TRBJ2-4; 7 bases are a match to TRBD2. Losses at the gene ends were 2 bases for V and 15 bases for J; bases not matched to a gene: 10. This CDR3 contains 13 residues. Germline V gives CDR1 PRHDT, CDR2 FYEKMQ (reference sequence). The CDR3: CASSLRRGGSLYF. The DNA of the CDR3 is TGTGCCAGCAGCTTACGACGAGGCGGGAGTCTGTACTTC.

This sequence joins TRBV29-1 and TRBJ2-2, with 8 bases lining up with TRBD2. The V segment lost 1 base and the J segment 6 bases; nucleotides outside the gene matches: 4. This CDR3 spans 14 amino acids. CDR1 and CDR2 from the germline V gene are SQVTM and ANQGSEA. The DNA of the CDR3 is TGCAGCGTTGAAGCGGGGGGGTATCCCGGGGAGCTGTTTTTT. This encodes CSVEAGGYPGELFF.

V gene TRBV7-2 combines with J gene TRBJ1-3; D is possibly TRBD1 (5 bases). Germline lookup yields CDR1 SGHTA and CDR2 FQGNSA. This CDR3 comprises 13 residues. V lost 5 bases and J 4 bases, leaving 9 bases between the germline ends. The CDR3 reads CASSTGGGNTIYF. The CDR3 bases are TGTGCCAGCAGCACCGGGGGGGGAAACACCATATATTTT.

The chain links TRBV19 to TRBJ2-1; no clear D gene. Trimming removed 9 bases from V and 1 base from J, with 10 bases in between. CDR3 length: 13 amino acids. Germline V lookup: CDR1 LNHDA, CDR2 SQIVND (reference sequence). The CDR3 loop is CASLAESYNEQFF. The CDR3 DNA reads TGTGCCAGCCTGGCAGAATCCTACAATGAGCAGTTCTTC.

CDR3 sequence reads: CASSYTGNTGELFF. In nucleotides, the CDR3 is TGTGCCAGCAGTTATACAGGGAACACCGGGGAGCTGTTTTTT. The V and J genes are TRBV6-6 and TRBJ2-2, with D perhaps matching TRBD1 (5 bases). The CDR3 totals 14 residues. Germline CDR1 reads MNHNY; CDR2 reads SVGAGI (reference sequence). Trimming left V 3 bases short and J 1 base short, with 6 bases between.

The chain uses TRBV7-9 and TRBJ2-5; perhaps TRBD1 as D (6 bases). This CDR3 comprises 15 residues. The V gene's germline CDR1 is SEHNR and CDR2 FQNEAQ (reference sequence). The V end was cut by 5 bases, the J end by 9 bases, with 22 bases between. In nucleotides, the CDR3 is TGTGCCAGCAGCCCGAGCCGTCAGGGGAAAGGGGCCCAGTACTTC. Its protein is CASSPSRQGKGAQYF.

CDR3 in amino acids: CASSYNIGAFF. For the CDR3, the DNA is TGTGCCAGCAGCTATAATATAGGAGCTTTCTTT. The chain combines TRBV5-8 with TRBJ1-1; D is unclear. Germline V lookup: CDR1 SGHTS, CDR2 YDEGEE. There are 11 residues in the CDR3. The V and J ends lost 3 bases and 10 bases respectively, with 10 bases between them.

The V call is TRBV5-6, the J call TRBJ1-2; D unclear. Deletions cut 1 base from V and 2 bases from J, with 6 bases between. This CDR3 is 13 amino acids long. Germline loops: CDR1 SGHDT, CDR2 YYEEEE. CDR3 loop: CASSLRSNYGYTF. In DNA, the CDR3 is TGTGCCAGCAGCTTGCGATCGAACTATGGCTACACCTTC.